This T cell receptor beta chain was documented in a study of Ad26.COV2.S vaccination and SARS-CoV-2 variants (dated by TCRdb to the early 2020s). Some background on the complete study: Vaccine-arm donors were drawn from COV1001, a multicentre, randomized, double-blind, placebo-controlled phase I-IIa trial of Ad26.COV2.S in healthy adults. Ad26.COV2.S was administered intramuscularly at a dose of 5x10^10 or 1x10^11 viral particles, either as one shot or as two shots given 56 days apart. Sequencing of the TCRbeta repertoire served to evaluate the specificity and breadth of SARS-CoV-2-reactive T cell receptors following Ad26.COV2.S vaccination. The TCR-sequenced set comprised about 32 samples: around 20 Ad26.COV2.S vaccine recipients, 5 placebo recipients and 8 SARS-CoV-2 convalescent individuals. Trial participants were randomized into five groups of five: low-dose or high-dose Ad26.COV2.S given once or twice, or placebo on both occasions. Investigators did not know the trial group allocation while performing experiments and assessing outcomes. The paper as a whole reports these results and caveats: Substantial breadth of spike-specific CD8+ and CD4+ T cell responses was reported after vaccination. Comparable non-spike TCR breadth was observed between vaccine and placebo recipients, consistent with only spike being contained in the vaccine. Comparing responses between vaccine doses or regimens was not something the study was powered to do. The authors noted that total T cell responses may have been underestimated by the TCR breadth and depth analyses. Higher spike-specific TCR breadth was observed in Ad26.COV2.S recipients than in placebo recipients (P = 0.0014).

A remark on this clone: Its antigen has not been determined. Within one base of it there is no much larger clone, and no base qualities were kept.

TCRbeta CDR3 regions were sequenced with the immunoSEQ Assay. After extraction, genomic DNA underwent amplification by bias-controlled multiplex PCR, followed by high-throughput sequencing. For the original study's pipeline: To quantify the absolute abundance of every unique TCRbeta CDR3 region, sequences were collapsed and filtered. T cell fraction was estimated by normalizing TCRbeta template counts to usable DNA, with usable DNA measured through amplification of reference genes found in all nucleated cells. Repertoire TCRs were annotated as SARS-CoV-2-specific by exact matching of V gene, CDR3 amino acid sequence and J gene to a known reactive TCR set. The reference SARS-CoV-2 TCR set was derived from MIRA and filtered for enrichment in COVID-19-positive ImmuneCODE repertoires, a step that removed public or cross-reactive TCRs. Drawing on the MIRA antigens, annotated TCRs were analysed further at the level of specific ORF or position within ORF. Breadth was defined as the number of annotated unique rearrangements divided by the total number of unique productive rearrangements, and depth was defined as the summed frequency of the annotated unique rearrangements. Group comparisons of TCR breadth used two-sided Wilcoxon rank-sum tests. TCRdb obtained this table from immuneACCESS and retained in-frame rearrangements with V and J assigned. These tables miss some clones; where compared with another copy, unresolved V genes account for less than half of the shortfall, and the remainder is unexplained. V, J and clone size are taken as reported in that table, and D and trimming were inferred from the DNA itself. This sample gives 400,000 to 450,000 clones in total; around 90% of them show up just once. The ten largest clones take up roughly an eighth of the sample.

V gives up 5 bases and J gives up 9 bases, and the segment between their germline ends measures 5 bases. The CDR3 starts with the cysteine, ends with the phenylalanine, and has 11 residues. The sequence is cut down to CDR3 DNA, 33 bases in frame from base 1. CDR1 and CDR2, looked up from the germline V gene, are SNHLY and FYNNEI. The sample's treatment or condition label, in plain terms: around 19 received Ad26.COV2.S at low or high dose, single or two shots; five or six received placebo; per-sample allocation not given. Repertoires of vaccine and placebo recipients were sequenced from samples collected on day 63 after the first injection. Cohort 1b enrolled fewer than 30 adults aged 18-55 years at a single site in Boston, USA, between 29 July and 7 August 2020. Ad26.COV2.S was a replication-incompetent adenovirus type 26 vector expressing a prefusion-stabilized SARS-CoV-2 spike protein from the original Wuhan strain.

This sequence originates from a person between 18 and 59 years old who received the Ad26.COV2.S COVID-19 vaccine or a placebo. The sequence joins TRBV2 to TRBJ2-6; no confident D gene assignment can be made. The sample consisted of peripheral blood, taken in a trial of Ad26.COV2.S vaccine versus placebo. The CDR3 protein sequence reads: CASSQGNVLTF. The DNA is as follows: TGTGCCAGCAGTCAAGGCAACGTCCTGACTTTC. Joined to the reference TRBV2 and TRBJ2-6 proteins, this CDR3 gives the full variable domain: EPEVTQTPSHQVTQMGQEVILRCVPISNHLYFYWYRQILGQKVEFLVSFYNNEISEKSEIFDDQFSVERPDGSNFTLKIRSTKLEDSAMYFCASSQGNVLTFGAGSRLTVL.